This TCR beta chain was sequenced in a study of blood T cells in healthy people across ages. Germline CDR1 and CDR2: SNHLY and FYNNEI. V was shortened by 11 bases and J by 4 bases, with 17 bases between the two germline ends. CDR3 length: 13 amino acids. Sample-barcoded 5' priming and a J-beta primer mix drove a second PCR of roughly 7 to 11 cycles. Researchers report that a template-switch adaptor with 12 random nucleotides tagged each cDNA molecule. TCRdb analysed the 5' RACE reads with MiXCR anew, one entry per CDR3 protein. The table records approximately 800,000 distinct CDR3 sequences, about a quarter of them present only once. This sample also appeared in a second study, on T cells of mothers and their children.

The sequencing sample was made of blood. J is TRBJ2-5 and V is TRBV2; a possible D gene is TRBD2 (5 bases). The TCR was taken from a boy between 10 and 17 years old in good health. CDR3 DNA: TGTGCCGCGAGGACGGAGGCGCGAGAGACCCAGTACTTC. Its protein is CAARTEARETQYF.